Listed below are T cell receptor beta chains from one sample, sequenced in a study of T cell repertoires in cytomegalovirus infection. One entry per CDR3 protein results from TCRdb running MiXCR on the reads. This table holds approximately 170,000 distinct CDR3 sequences, roughly 18% found once. Sequencing was carried out using CD8+ T cells from PBMCs. These receptors were obtained from a human donor in good health (CMV status not recorded). Some clones in this sample may be carry-over from other donors' samples. Each CDR3 is given with its conserved first and last residue. A D gene is named only where the DNA matches it firmly. Part of the rows lack a size; the others show once, few, many or a class for expanded clones.

clone_size: many
j_call: TRBJ1-5
d_call: -
v_call: TRBV7-2
cdr3_nt: TGTGCCAGCAGCTTAGATGGACGGTATAGCAATCAGCCCCAGCATTTT
cdr3_aa: CASSLDGRYSNQPQHF

clone_size: few
j_call: TRBJ2-2
d_call: -
v_call: TRBV6-1
cdr3_nt: TGTGCCAGCAGTGTTCAGGACACCGGGGAGCTGTTTTTT
cdr3_aa: CASSVQDTGELFF

clone_size: -
j_call: TRBJ1-2
d_call: TRBD1
v_call: TRBV7-9
cdr3_nt: TGTGCCAGCAGCTTAGTTGGACAGGGTCCCTATGGCTACACCTTC
cdr3_aa: CASSLVGQGPYGYTF

clone_size: many
j_call: TRBJ2-7
d_call: TRBD2
v_call: TRBV7-2
cdr3_nt: TGTGCCAGCAGCTTAGGGACTAGCGGGATATATGAGCAGTACTTC
cdr3_aa: CASSLGTSGIYEQYF

clone_size: few
j_call: TRBJ2-5
d_call: -
v_call: TRBV7-9
cdr3_nt: TGTGCCAGCAGCTCAGATTACGGAGGGGAGACCCAGTACTTC
cdr3_aa: CASSSDYGGETQYF

clone_size: few
j_call: TRBJ2-7
d_call: TRBD2
v_call: TRBV27
cdr3_nt: TGTGCCAGCCGCCCCGTTCGGTCGGGAGGGGCCTACGAGCAGTACTTC
cdr3_aa: CASRPVRSGGAYEQYF

clone_size: -
j_call: TRBJ1-1
d_call: TRBD1
v_call: TRBV28
cdr3_nt: TGTGCCAGCAGTCATACGGACAGGGCCACTGAAGCTTTCTTT
cdr3_aa: CASSHTDRATEAFF

clone_size: -
j_call: TRBJ2-1
d_call: -
v_call: TRBV7-9
cdr3_nt: TGTGCCAGCAGCTTAATCTTGGGCGATGAGCAGTTCTTC
cdr3_aa: CASSLILGDEQFF

clone_size: few
j_call: TRBJ2-7
d_call: -
v_call: TRBV12-5
cdr3_nt: TGTGCTAGTGGTTTGGGATCTTCATCAGAGCAGTACTTC
cdr3_aa: CASGLGSSSEQYF

clone_size: few
j_call: TRBJ2-7
d_call: -
v_call: TRBV7-8
cdr3_nt: TGTGCCAGCAGCTTAGGGGCCGGAGTCAAGCCCTACGAGCAGTACTTC
cdr3_aa: CASSLGAGVKPYEQYF

clone_size: -
j_call: TRBJ1-5
d_call: -
v_call: TRBV15
cdr3_nt: TGTGCCACCAGCAGTAGCAATCAGCCCCAGCATTTT
cdr3_aa: CATSSSNQPQHF

clone_size: -
j_call: TRBJ2-7
d_call: -
v_call: TRBV11-2
cdr3_nt: TGTGCCAGCAGCTTTGGGCGCGACAGGCGCGAGCAGTACTTC
cdr3_aa: CASSFGRDRREQYF

clone_size: -
j_call: TRBJ2-1
d_call: -
v_call: TRBV15
cdr3_nt: TGTGCCACGTTAGATGTTCGAAATGAGCAGTTCTTC
cdr3_aa: CATLDVRNEQFF

clone_size: -
j_call: TRBJ2-3
d_call: -
v_call: TRBV28
cdr3_nt: TGTGCCAGCAGTTTCCCTAAGGGTACGCAGTATTTT
cdr3_aa: CASSFPKGTQYF

clone_size: -
j_call: TRBJ2-1
d_call: -
v_call: TRBV20-1
cdr3_nt: TGCAGTGCCAACCTCGGAGGGGCCGAGCAGTTCTTC
cdr3_aa: CSANLGGAEQFF

clone_size: few
j_call: TRBJ2-7
d_call: -
v_call: TRBV29-1
cdr3_nt: TGCAGCGTCGTCCAGGGCTACGAGCAGTACTTC
cdr3_aa: CSVVQGYEQYF

clone_size: few
j_call: TRBJ2-7
d_call: -
v_call: TRBV11-1
cdr3_nt: TGTGCCAGCAGGAAGAGGGAGCACATCTCCTACGAGCAGTACTTC
cdr3_aa: CASRKREHISYEQYF

clone_size: -
j_call: TRBJ2-1
d_call: TRBD2
v_call: TRBV11-1
cdr3_nt: TGTGCCAGGGGGACTAAGCGGGAGGGCCTTAATGAGCAGTTCTTC
cdr3_aa: CARGTKREGLNEQFF

clone_size: few
j_call: TRBJ1-1
d_call: TRBD1
v_call: TRBV6-2/TRBV6-3
cdr3_nt: TGTGCCAGCAATACGTACAGGGGAGTCACTGAAGCTTTCTTT
cdr3_aa: CASNTYRGVTEAFF

clone_size: -
j_call: TRBJ2-1
d_call: -
v_call: TRBV6-2/TRBV6-3
cdr3_nt: TGTGCCAGCAGTTACTCAGGGGACGATGAGCAGTTCTTC
cdr3_aa: CASSYSGDDEQFF

clone_size: -
j_call: TRBJ2-5
d_call: -
v_call: TRBV20-1
cdr3_nt: TGCAGTGCTAGCTCGGAAAACAGACAAGAGACCCAGTACTTC
cdr3_aa: CSASSENRQETQYF

clone_size: -
j_call: TRBJ2-7
d_call: -
v_call: TRBV6-6
cdr3_nt: TGTGCCAGCAGTGTACTCGCAGGGTATGGCGACGAGCAGTACTTC
cdr3_aa: CASSVLAGYGDEQYF

clone_size: -
j_call: TRBJ2-2
d_call: TRBD1
v_call: TRBV6-6
cdr3_nt: TGTGCCAGCAGTGGTTGGACAGGGGAGCACGGGGAGCTGTTTTTT
cdr3_aa: CASSGWTGEHGELFF

clone_size: few
j_call: TRBJ2-5
d_call: -
v_call: TRBV28
cdr3_nt: TGTGCCAGCAGTTTCTGGGGCAGGGAAGGGGAGACCCAGTACTTC
cdr3_aa: CASSFWGREGETQYF

clone_size: -
j_call: TRBJ2-2
d_call: TRBD2
v_call: TRBV5-6
cdr3_nt: TGTGCCAGCAGCAGACTAGCGGGATCCAACACCGGGGAGCTGTTTTTT
cdr3_aa: CASSRLAGSNTGELFF

clone_size: few
j_call: TRBJ2-3
d_call: -
v_call: TRBV7-9
cdr3_nt: TGTGCCAGCAGCTTACTGCCGGGGGCGGGAGATACGCAGTATTTT
cdr3_aa: CASSLLPGAGDTQYF

clone_size: -
j_call: TRBJ2-7
d_call: TRBD1
v_call: TRBV11-2
cdr3_nt: TGTGCCAGCAGCCAGGGGGCTGTCTACGAGCAGTACTTC
cdr3_aa: CASSQGAVYEQYF

clone_size: -
j_call: TRBJ2-1
d_call: -
v_call: TRBV11-2
cdr3_nt: TGTGCCAGCAGCTTACAGGTCGCTGAGCAGTTCTTC
cdr3_aa: CASSLQVAEQFF

clone_size: few
j_call: TRBJ1-1
d_call: TRBD1
v_call: TRBV4-2
cdr3_nt: TGTGCCAGCAGCACCCAGGGGGAAGGTGTTGAAGCTTTCTTT
cdr3_aa: CASSTQGEGVEAFF

clone_size: once
j_call: TRBJ1-1
d_call: -
v_call: TRBV4-3
cdr3_nt: TGCGCCAGCAGCCAAGATCAAACTACCGGGATGAGCACTGAAGCTTTCTTT
cdr3_aa: CASSQDQTTGMSTEAFF

clone_size: -
j_call: TRBJ2-1
d_call: -
v_call: TRBV7-2
cdr3_nt: TGTGCCAGCAGCCCCTGGGCGATGTCCGCATACAATGAGCAGTTCTTC
cdr3_aa: CASSPWAMSAYNEQFF

clone_size: -
j_call: TRBJ2-5
d_call: -
v_call: TRBV12-3/TRBV12-4
cdr3_nt: TGTGCCAGCAGTTTTGACCGACAAGAGACCCAGTACTTC
cdr3_aa: CASSFDRQETQYF

clone_size: once
j_call: TRBJ2-3
d_call: TRBD1
v_call: TRBV19
cdr3_nt: TGTGCCAGTAGCTCTGACAGGGGCCCCACAGATACGCAGTATTTT
cdr3_aa: CASSSDRGPTDTQYF

clone_size: few
j_call: TRBJ2-1
d_call: TRBD2
v_call: TRBV7-3
cdr3_nt: TGTGCCAGCAGCTGCGGCACTAGCGGGAGGGGTACGGGTCCTTACAATGAGCAGTTCTTC
cdr3_aa: CASSCGTSGRGTGPYNEQFF

clone_size: few
j_call: TRBJ2-5
d_call: TRBD1
v_call: TRBV7-9
cdr3_nt: TGTGCCAGCATCTGGGACAGGGCTGTGGAGACCCAGTACTTC
cdr3_aa: CASIWDRAVETQYF

clone_size: few
j_call: TRBJ2-1
d_call: -
v_call: TRBV6-2/TRBV6-3
cdr3_nt: TGTGCCAGCAGTCTCCATCGGTACGAGCAGTTCTTC
cdr3_aa: CASSLHRYEQFF

clone_size: -
j_call: TRBJ2-1
d_call: TRBD2
v_call: TRBV7-3
cdr3_nt: TGTGCCAGCAGCTTAATTGGGACTAGCGGGAATGAAAACAATGAGCAGTTCTTC
cdr3_aa: CASSLIGTSGNENNEQFF

clone_size: -
j_call: TRBJ1-4
d_call: -
v_call: TRBV7-9
cdr3_nt: TGTGCCAGCAGCTTAAGGAGCCTGACGGATCTTAATGAAAAACTGTTTTTT
cdr3_aa: CASSLRSLTDLNEKLFF

clone_size: few
j_call: TRBJ2-7
d_call: TRBD1
v_call: TRBV7-6
cdr3_nt: TGTGCCAGCAGCGCGGGACAGGGCTACGCAATTGAGCAGTACTTC
cdr3_aa: CASSAGQGYAIEQYF

clone_size: many
j_call: TRBJ2-3
d_call: TRBD2
v_call: TRBV7-2
cdr3_nt: TGTGCCAGCAGCTTTCTACTAGCGGGAAACACAGATACGCAGTATTTT
cdr3_aa: CASSFLLAGNTDTQYF

clone_size: few
j_call: TRBJ2-5
d_call: -
v_call: TRBV4-2
cdr3_nt: TGTGCCAGCAGCGAACAGGCAGTGAGTAGAGAGACCCAGTACTTC
cdr3_aa: CASSEQAVSRETQYF

clone_size: -
j_call: TRBJ2-7
d_call: -
v_call: TRBV9
cdr3_nt: TGTGCCAGCAGCGTCGGTATCGCCGTTCTCCCCTACGAGCAGTACTTC
cdr3_aa: CASSVGIAVLPYEQYF

clone_size: -
j_call: TRBJ2-1
d_call: TRBD2
v_call: TRBV6-6
cdr3_nt: TGTGCCAGCAGTCTAAGCGGGAGGGCCCTCAATGAGCAGTTCTTC
cdr3_aa: CASSLSGRALNEQFF

clone_size: -
j_call: TRBJ2-3
d_call: TRBD2
v_call: TRBV6-1
cdr3_nt: TGTGCCAGCAGTGGAACCAGCGGGACCGGGGCAGATACGCAGTATTTT
cdr3_aa: CASSGTSGTGADTQYF

clone_size: few
j_call: TRBJ2-5
d_call: -
v_call: TRBV7-9
cdr3_nt: TGTGCCAGCCAAGGGCCTTACCAAGAGACCCAGTACTTC
cdr3_aa: CASQGPYQETQYF

clone_size: few
j_call: TRBJ1-1
d_call: -
v_call: TRBV15
cdr3_nt: TGTGCCACCAGCAGGTTATCGGGCACTGAAGCTTTCTTT
cdr3_aa: CATSRLSGTEAFF

clone_size: -
j_call: TRBJ2-1
d_call: TRBD1
v_call: TRBV11-2
cdr3_nt: TGTGCCAGCAGCTTAGCGACAGGGGCGTCTGATGAGCAGTTCTTC
cdr3_aa: CASSLATGASDEQFF

clone_size: few
j_call: TRBJ2-5
d_call: TRBD2
v_call: TRBV29-1
cdr3_nt: TGCAGCGTAGCGGGGAAGGGAGAGACCCAGTACTTC
cdr3_aa: CSVAGKGETQYF

clone_size: few
j_call: TRBJ2-1
d_call: -
v_call: TRBV10-3
cdr3_nt: TGTGCCATCAGTGAGTCGGGCGAAACCGAGAATGAGCAGTTCTTC
cdr3_aa: CAISESGETENEQFF

clone_size: -
j_call: TRBJ1-5
d_call: -
v_call: TRBV7-8
cdr3_nt: TGTGCCAGCAGCTTAGAGACGGGGGGCATGCAGCCCCAGCATTTT
cdr3_aa: CASSLETGGMQPQHF

clone_size: -
j_call: TRBJ2-7
d_call: -
v_call: TRBV25-1
cdr3_nt: TGTGCCAGCAGTGAAGAGGCGGGGCCCTACGAGCAGTACTTC
cdr3_aa: CASSEEAGPYEQYF

clone_size: many
j_call: TRBJ1-1
d_call: TRBD1
v_call: TRBV7-2
cdr3_nt: TGTGCCAGCAGCATGCGGCTGACAGGGGACACTGAAGCTTTCTTT
cdr3_aa: CASSMRLTGDTEAFF

clone_size: few
j_call: TRBJ2-7
d_call: TRBD1
v_call: TRBV7-8
cdr3_nt: TGTGCCAGCAGCCCGCGCCGGGGGGACAGGGGGACCCACGAGCAGTACTTC
cdr3_aa: CASSPRRGDRGTHEQYF

clone_size: few
j_call: TRBJ2-1
d_call: -
v_call: TRBV11-2
cdr3_nt: TGTGCCAGCGAGGGGGGAGGCCACGGATACAATGAGCAGTTCTTC
cdr3_aa: CASEGGGHGYNEQFF

clone_size: many
j_call: TRBJ2-3
d_call: TRBD1
v_call: TRBV28
cdr3_nt: TGTGCCAGCAGTCCCCTGGGAAGGGGGCAAGATACGCAGTATTTT
cdr3_aa: CASSPLGRGQDTQYF

clone_size: many
j_call: TRBJ1-2
d_call: -
v_call: TRBV7-8
cdr3_nt: TGTGCCAGCACCCTCAAACCCGACCGCTATCAGGGCTACACCTTC
cdr3_aa: CASTLKPDRYQGYTF